The rows below give T cell receptor beta chains drawn from one sample of a study of blood T cell repertoires in COVID-19. The table came from immunoSEQ multiplex PCR; TCRdb's copy has only in-frame clones and leaves some out. Of under 200,000 clones listed, approximately 86% are singletons. Sample: peripheral blood. These receptors originate from a man between 60 and 75 years old with acute or convalescent COVID-19. CDR3s include the opening cysteine and the closing phenylalanine or tryptophan. Each record gives: CDR3 length, clone size, V gene, J gene, D gene, CDR3 protein, CDR3 DNA. A D gene is named only where the DNA matches it firmly. Rows may omit the clone size; those that give it use once, few, many or a size class.

15	-	TRBV7-9	TRBJ1-2	TRBD1	CASSSTFGTGIGYTF	TGTGCCAGCAGCTCGACCTTCGGGACAGGGATCGGCTACACCTTC
14	once	TRBV2	TRBJ2-2	TRBD2	CASGGLVDTGELFF	TGTGCCAGCGGTGGACTAGTAGACACCGGGGAGCTGTTTTTT
18	-	TRBV5-1	TRBJ2-6	-	CASSLAVRGPSGANVLTF	TGCGCCAGCAGCTTGGCGGTGAGAGGGCCCTCTGGGGCCAACGTCCTGACTTTC
14	few	TRBV5-1	TRBJ1-4	-	CASSLGRSGEKLFF	TGCGCCAGCAGCTTGGGTAGGAGCGGGGAAAAACTGTTTTTT
15	-	TRBV6-5	TRBJ2-1	TRBD1	CASSYGQGFYNEQFF	TGTGCCAGCAGTTACGGACAGGGCTTTTACAATGAGCAGTTCTTC
15	-	TRBV11-2	TRBJ2-7	TRBD2	CASSLQAGGNGEQYF	TGTGCCAGCAGCTTACAGGCGGGAGGAAACGGGGAGCAGTACTTC
13	-	TRBV5-1	TRBJ1-4	-	CASSFPSREKLFF	TGCGCCAGCAGCTTCCCCTCTCGGGAAAAACTGTTTTTT
14	-	TRBV28	TRBJ2-3	-	CASSSAGSTDTQYF	TGTGCCAGCAGTTCTGCGGGAAGCACAGATACGCAGTATTTT
16	-	TRBV27	TRBJ2-3	TRBD1	CASKQGGGGLTDTQYF	TGTGCCAGCAAACAGGGGGGAGGAGGTTTGACAGATACGCAGTATTTT
14	-	TRBV6-5	TRBJ1-1	TRBD1	CASSYLRTGSEAFF	TGTGCCAGCAGTTACCTCCGGACAGGGAGTGAAGCTTTCTTT
13	few	TRBV2	TRBJ1-1	-	CASLTGMNTEAFF	TGTGCCAGCCTTACAGGGATGAACACTGAAGCTTTCTTT